The text below deals with one T cell receptor (beta chain). Its target is not known. These data belong to a study of cytomegalovirus exposure and HLA in healthy donors. Study summary: Of around 400 genotyped donors, roughly 81% grouped in the Caucasian-associated ancestry cluster. General study findings and limits: In a later analysis, a missense DCLRE1C variant was linked to TCR beta V- and J-gene trimming. A later analysis, which compared TCR beta chains of equal frequency, found the HLA-associated ones more clonally expanded. Only CMV serostatus was available as immune exposure information.

Researchers ran the PCR with 60 Vbeta and 13 Jbeta primers. Produced via immunoSEQ multiplex PCR; TCRdb's table is partial and in-frame only. The data hold about 120,000 clones, with 74% observed a single time. Germline CDR1 LGHNA, CDR2 YNFKEQ. The CDR3 is 16 amino acids. The V end was cut by 2 bases, the J end by 4 bases, with 17 bases between. Source material: PBMCs. This TCR was sampled from a human donor in good health. The rearrangement joins TRBV4-2 to TRBJ1-2; D is unresolved. The CDR3 nucleotides read TGTGCCAGCAGCCAAACACCCGGGAGAGACCTCTATGGCTACACCTTC. Its translation is CASSQTPGRDLYGYTF.